The entry that follows covers one TCR beta chain sequence. As yet, its antigen is unknown. The data belong to a study of response to subunit inactivated influenza vaccine. Study outcomes and limitations: That few new T cells are recruited by each seasonal influenza vaccination was the authors' suggestion.

TCRdb reanalysed the RT-PCR reads using MiXCR and keeps one entry per CDR3 protein. The sample carries hundreds of thousands of distinct CDR3 sequences, about 18% recorded once. CDR1 is SNHLY and CDR2 is FYNNEI in the germline V gene. The CDR3 runs 15 residues. The ends were cut back, 6 bases at V and 5 bases at J, with 17 bases in the middle. The origin of this receptor is a man between 50 and 59 years old who received an inactivated influenza vaccine. The chain combines TRBV2 with TRBJ1-5, with D possibly TRBD1 on 6 matching bases. The specimen comprised PBMCs from blood, sampled roughly 5 days after vaccination. The CDR3 bases are TGTGCCAGCAGCGAGGGGGGATCAAACTATCAGCCCCAGCATTTT. Its translation: CASSEGGSNYQPQHF.